The 23 T cell receptor beta chains listed next were all sequenced from one sample in a study of T cell responses to AZD1222 COVID-19 vaccine (dated by TCRdb to 2020 to 2023). The sample's time point, from its label and the paper: baseline before first vaccination. Library preparation used the immunoSEQ multiplex PCR assay. TCRdb retrieved this table from immuneACCESS and kept in-frame rearrangements only. Not all clones are present; in checked studies, unresolved V genes account for under half, and no reason is known for the remainder. The sample has 150,000 or so clones on record, approximately 90% of them singletons. The ten largest clones capture 4.5% to 6.5% of the sample. The sequences come from peripheral blood, collected on day 0 of AZD1222 vaccination. These receptor sequences come from an adult in good health.

The V and J genes are TRBV7-3 and TRBJ2-2, with D unresolved. Trimming cost V 5 bases and J 6 bases, with 7 bases left between them. Germline CDR1 SGHTA, CDR2 FQGTGA. CDR3 length: 12 residues. CDR3 region: CASSPRSGELFF. For the CDR3, the DNA is TGTGCCAGCAGCCCGCGTTCCGGGGAGCTGTTTTTT.

The chain has TRBV28 and TRBJ1-4; unclear D gene. The CDR3 runs to 13 residues. V gave up 6 bases and J gave up 7 bases, with 12 bases separating them. In germline, CDR1 is MDHEN, CDR2 SYDVKM. The CDR3 loop reads CASRGGAGEKLFF. For the CDR3, the DNA is TGTGCCAGCAGAGGAGGAGCGGGTGAAAAACTGTTTTTT.

The CDR3 sequence: CAISESAGGPSGKPYEQYF. CDR3 DNA sequence: TGTGCCATCAGTGAGTCGGCGGGAGGGCCATCCGGGAAGCCTTACGAGCAGTACTTC. The rearrangement links TRBV10-3 to TRBJ2-7; 9 bases fit TRBD2. Unmatched junction bases numbered 16, after V lost 0 bases and J lost 4 bases. The CDR3 sequence is 19 residues long. Germline V gene lookup returns CDR1 ENHRY and CDR2 SYGVKD.

The V gene is TRBV19, the J gene TRBJ2-7; 7 bases fit TRBD2. The germline CDR1 and CDR2 sequences are LNHDA and SQIVND (reference sequence). The trim removed 5 bases at V and 3 bases at J, leaving 4 bases unmatched. This CDR3 region has 13 residues. Here the CDR3 DNA reads TGTGCCAGTAGTGGGGAGCGGGACTACGAGCAGTACTTC. This sequence encodes CASSGERDYEQYF.

The chain uses TRBV5-1 and TRBJ2-1; TRBD2 matches at 12 bases. The V gene end was trimmed by 8 bases and the J gene end by 4 bases; junction bases not matched to a gene: 4. CDR1 is SGHRS, CDR2 YFSETQ, per germline. The CDR3 spans 14 residues. CDR3 nucleotides: TGCGCCAGTGCTAGCGGGAGGGCGTACAATGAGCAGTTCTTC. Its protein is CASASGRAYNEQFF.

The chain links TRBV7-2 to TRBJ2-7; a possible D gene is TRBD1 (6 bases). Germline V gene sequence: CDR1 SGHTA, CDR2 FQGNSA. CDR3 length: 15 amino acids. V dropped 3 bases and J dropped 2 bases, with 14 bases sitting between them. CDR3 protein: CASSFMDSRAYEQYF. The DNA of the CDR3 is TGTGCCAGCAGCTTCATGGACAGCCGGGCCTACGAGCAGTACTTC.

This clone was observed a few times. The chain couples TRBV2 to TRBJ2-2; the D is unclear. This CDR3 spans 11 amino acids. Germline loops: CDR1 SNHLY, CDR2 FYNNEI. V lost 4 bases and J lost 8, with 5 bases in between. CDR3 residues: CASSGLGELFF. In DNA, the CDR3 is TGTGCCAGCAGTGGTCTAGGGGAGCTGTTTTTT.

The chain recombines TRBV15 with TRBJ2-7, with 7 nucleotides matching TRBD1. The germline CDR1 and CDR2 sequences are LNHNV and YYDKDF (reference sequence). The CDR3 is 15 residues long. After removal of 1 base from V and 2 bases from J, the junction contained 5 bases not matched to a gene. The CDR3 region has the DNA TGTGCCACCAGCAGAGGCCGGGACAGAACCTACGAGCAGTACTTC. This encodes CATSRGRDRTYEQYF.

V and J are TRBV19 and TRBJ2-1, with no clear D. Trimming left V 4 bases short and J 6 bases short, with 7 bases between. Looked up from germline, CDR1 is LNHDA and CDR2 is SQIVND (reference sequence). The CDR3 contains 12 residues. CDR3 DNA sequence: TGTGCCAGTAGTAAGGGATTCAATGAGCAGTTCTTC. It specifies CASSKGFNEQFF. Complete variable domain (other parts from reference TRBV19 and TRBJ2-1): DGGITQSPKYLFRKEGQNVTLSCEQNLNHDAMYWYRQDPGQGLRLIYYSQIVNDFQKGDIAEGYSVSREKKESFPLTVTSAQKNPTAFYLCASSKGFNEQFFGPGTRLTVL.

The genes are TRBV28 and TRBJ1-2, with 11 bases fitting TRBD1. The CDR3 is 15 residues long. The V gene's germline CDR1 is MDHEN and CDR2 SYDVKM. J was trimmed by 4 bases and V by 5 bases; bases with no gene match: 6. The CDR3 region has the DNA TGTGCCAGCAGTCGGACAGGGGGCCTTGGCTATGGCTACACCTTC. This sequence encodes CASSRTGGLGYGYTF.

This rearrangement joins TRBV13 to TRBJ2-5; D remains ambiguous. From germline, CDR1 is PRHDT and CDR2 FYEKMQ (reference sequence). The V gene lost 1 base and the J gene lost 5 bases, with 8 bases spanning the gap. The CDR3 spans 13 residues. CDR3 sequence reads: CASSLEGTETQYF. CDR3 bases: TGTGCCAGCAGCTTAGAAGGCACGGAGACCCAGTACTTC.

The gene calls are TRBV5-1 and TRBJ1-1; D perhaps matches TRBD1 (6 bases). Germline CDR1 is SGHRS and CDR2 is YFSETQ. Deletions cut 4 bases from V and 7 bases from J, with 20 bases between. This CDR3 comprises 15 residues. CDR3 region: CASSDTSGAIGEAFF. The CDR3 region has the DNA TGCGCCAGCAGCGATACTTCAGGGGCCATCGGTGAAGCTTTCTTT.

The chain joins TRBV7-8 to TRBJ1-1; D is uncertain. V was clipped by 1 base and J by 0 bases, with 9 bases between them. The CDR3 is 15 residues long. Germline lookup yields CDR1 SGHVS and CDR2 FQNEAQ. The CDR3 sequence: CASSLGGFMNTEAFF. CDR3 DNA sequence: TGTGCCAGCAGCTTAGGCGGCTTTATGAACACTGAAGCTTTCTTT.

The chain carries TRBV24-1 and TRBJ2-2; no clear D. CDR1 and CDR2 (germline): KGHDR, SFDVKD. The CDR3 covers 15 residues. V was pared by 5 bases and J by 3 bases, with 12 bases between. The CDR3 region has the DNA TGTGCCACCAGTGCTATAGATCGGCACACCGGGGAGCTGTTTTTT. It yields the protein CATSAIDRHTGELFF.

This clone was detected only a few times. The same CDR3 also results from other DNA sequences found in this sample. The rearrangement links TRBV19 to TRBJ1-5; D is perhaps TRBD1 (5 bases). The CDR3 is 12 amino acids. The V end was cut by 3 bases, the J end by 5 bases, with 5 bases between. Germline CDR1 reads LNHDA; CDR2 reads SQIVND (reference sequence). This CDR3 reads CASSIRDQPQHF. CDR3 bases: TGTGCCAGTAGTATCAGGGATCAGCCCCAGCATTTT.

In this sample, this clone turned up once. The chain recombines TRBV28 with TRBJ2-5, with D perhaps matching TRBD1 (6 bases). Trimming removed 3 bases at V and 5 bases at J, with 7 bases between. CDR1 and CDR2 from the germline V gene are MDHEN and SYDVKM. This CDR3 has 12 residues. The CDR3 reads CASSLRGETQYF. As DNA, the CDR3 is TGTGCCAGCAGTTTGAGGGGGGAGACCCAGTACTTC.

A remark on this clone: The identical CDR3 is also encoded by other nucleotide sequences in the sample. J is TRBJ2-1 and V is TRBV5-1; possibly TRBD2 for D (6 bases). V lost 0 bases and J lost 4, with 11 bases in between. This CDR3 has 15 amino acids. CDR1 is SGHRS, CDR2 YFSETQ, per germline. The CDR3 nucleotides read TGCGCCAGCAGCTTGGACGGGGGTTTTTACAATGAGCAGTTCTTC. Protein: CASSLDGGFYNEQFF.

The chain uses TRBV7-6 and TRBJ1-3; the D gene is possibly TRBD1 (6 bases). CDR1 is SGHVS and CDR2 is FNYEAQ in the germline V gene. The V end lost 6 bases, the J end lost 0 bases, and 15 bases lay between the germline ends. The CDR3 spans 16 residues. CDR3 sequence reads: CASSRRQAVSGNTIYF. CDR3 in DNA: TGTGCCAGCAGTCGGAGACAGGCCGTCTCTGGAAACACCATATATTTT.

The genes are TRBV6-4 and TRBJ2-1, with 7 positions matching TRBD2. The V segment lost 5 bases and the J segment 6 bases; nucleotides outside the gene matches: 10. The CDR3 contains 15 residues. Per the germline V gene, CDR1 is MRHNA and CDR2 is SNTAGT. CDR3 sequence: CASSIGLGLGNEQFF. The CDR3 DNA sequence: TGTGCCAGCAGTATTGGACTAGGGCTGGGCAATGAGCAGTTCTTC.

V and J are TRBV7-2 and TRBJ2-2; D unclear. Germline V gives CDR1 SGHTA, CDR2 FQGNSA. V was trimmed by 2 bases and J by 7 bases, leaving 2 bases between them. This CDR3 has 11 amino acids. The DNA of the CDR3 is TGTGCCAGCAGCTTAAACGGGGAGCTGTTTTTT. It is translated as CASSLNGELFF.

The chain combines TRBV15 with TRBJ1-2; D is undetermined. The V end was cut by 1 base, the J end by 4 bases, with 10 bases between. This CDR3 contains 14 residues. The germline V gene encodes CDR1 LNHNV and CDR2 YYDKDF (reference sequence). CDR3 in DNA: TGTGCCACCAGCAGAGGGTCCGGAGTCTATGGCTACACCTTC. Protein product: CATSRGSGVYGYTF.

The CDR3 sequence: CASSVGAAGGRSSYEQYF. The DNA for the CDR3 is TGTGCCAGCAGCGTAGGGGCGGCCGGCGGGAGGAGCTCCTACGAGCAGTACTTC. V and J are TRBV9 and TRBJ2-7, with 8 bases matching TRBD2. V lost 0 bases and J lost 0; bases outside the gene matches: 11. CDR3 length: 18 amino acids. In germline, CDR1 is SGDLS, CDR2 YYNGEE.

The chain combines TRBV27 with TRBJ1-5; 11 bases match TRBD1. Per germline, CDR1 MNHEY and CDR2 SMNVEV (reference sequence). Losses at the gene ends were 4 bases for V and 6 bases for J; bases not matched to a gene: 14. The CDR3 totals 18 residues. The CDR3 reads CASSSSGQGAGESQPQHF. The CDR3 DNA sequence: TGTGCCAGCAGTTCTTCCGGACAGGGGGCAGGGGAGAGTCAGCCCCAGCATTTT.